This T cell receptor (beta chain) was found in a study of T cells expressing NK-cell markers. General study results and limits: Clarity on HCMV specificity was lacking for the expanded NKG2C+ T cell clones. Leadership of the CD3+CD56-NKG2C+ fraction also belonged to these clonotypes in a handful of donors.

This CDR3 has 13 residues. Germline V gives CDR1 SGHTA, CDR2 FQGTGA. Worth noting for this clonotype: What it binds is not known.

Each CDR3 protein gets one entry in TCRdb, which reprocessed the 5' RACE reads and gives no DNA. The sample totals 550,000 to 600,000 distinct CDR3 sequences. The material sequenced was blood T cells: a sorted CD56 or NKG2C T cell subset, CD4+ or CD8+ T cells, or bulk PBMC T cells (not recorded which). The rearrangement uses TRBV7-3 and TRBJ2-7; with no DNA, the TCRdb D assignment of TRBD1 cannot be verified. This receptor was obtained from a man aged 18 to 30 in good health. CDR3 in amino acids: CASSATTGYEQYF.